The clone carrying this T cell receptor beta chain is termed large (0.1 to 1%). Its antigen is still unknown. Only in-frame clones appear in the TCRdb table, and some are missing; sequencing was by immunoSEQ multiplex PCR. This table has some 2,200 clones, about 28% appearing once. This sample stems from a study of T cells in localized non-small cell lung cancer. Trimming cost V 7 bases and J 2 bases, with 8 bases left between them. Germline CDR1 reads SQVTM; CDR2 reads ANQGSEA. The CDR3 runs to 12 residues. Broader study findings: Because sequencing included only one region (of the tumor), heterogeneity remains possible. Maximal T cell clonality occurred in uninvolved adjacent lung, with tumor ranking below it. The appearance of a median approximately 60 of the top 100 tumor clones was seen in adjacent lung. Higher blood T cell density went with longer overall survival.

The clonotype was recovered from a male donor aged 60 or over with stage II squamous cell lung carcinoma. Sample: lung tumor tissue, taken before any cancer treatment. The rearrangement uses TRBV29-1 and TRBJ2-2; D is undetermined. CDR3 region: CSGHSNTGELFF. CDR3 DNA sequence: TGCAGCGGCCACAGCAACACCGGGGAGCTGTTTTTT.